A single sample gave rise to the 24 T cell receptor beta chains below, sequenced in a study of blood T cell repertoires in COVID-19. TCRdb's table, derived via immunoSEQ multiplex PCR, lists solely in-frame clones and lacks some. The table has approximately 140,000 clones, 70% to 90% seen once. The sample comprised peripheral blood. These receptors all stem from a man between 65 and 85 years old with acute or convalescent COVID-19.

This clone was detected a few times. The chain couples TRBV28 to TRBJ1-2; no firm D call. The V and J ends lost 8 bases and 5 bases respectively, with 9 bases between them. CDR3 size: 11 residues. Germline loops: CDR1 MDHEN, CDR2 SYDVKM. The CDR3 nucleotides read TGTGCCAGCCTCGCGATTTATGGCTACACCTTC. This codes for CASLAIYGYTF.

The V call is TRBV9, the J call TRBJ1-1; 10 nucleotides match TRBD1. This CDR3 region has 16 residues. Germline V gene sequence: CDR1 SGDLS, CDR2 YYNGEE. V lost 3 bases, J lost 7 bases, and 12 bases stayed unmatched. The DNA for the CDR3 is TGTGCCAGCAGCGAGGACTTGACAGGGGGCAACGTTGAAGCTTTCTTT. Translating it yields CASSEDLTGGNVEAFF.

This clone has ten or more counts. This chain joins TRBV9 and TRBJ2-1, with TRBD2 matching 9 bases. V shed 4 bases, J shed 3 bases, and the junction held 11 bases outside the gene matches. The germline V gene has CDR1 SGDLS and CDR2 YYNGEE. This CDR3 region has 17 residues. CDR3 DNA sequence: TGTGCCAGCAGCAACAACCGGCCTAGCGGGATCTACAATGAGCAGTTCTTC. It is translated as CASSNNRPSGIYNEQFF.

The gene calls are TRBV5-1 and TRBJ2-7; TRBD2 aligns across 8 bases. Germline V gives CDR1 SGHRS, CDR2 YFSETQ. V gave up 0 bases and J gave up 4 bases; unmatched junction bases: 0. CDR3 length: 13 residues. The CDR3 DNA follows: TGCGCCAGCAGCTTGGCTAGCGGGTACGAGCAGTACTTC. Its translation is CASSLASGYEQYF.

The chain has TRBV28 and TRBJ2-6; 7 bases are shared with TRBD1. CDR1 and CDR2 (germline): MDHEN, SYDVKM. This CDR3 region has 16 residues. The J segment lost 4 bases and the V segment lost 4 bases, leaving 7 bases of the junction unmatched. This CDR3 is CASSSSGTAGANVLTF. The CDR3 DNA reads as TGTGCCAGCAGTTCTTCCGGGACAGCAGGGGCCAACGTCCTGACTTTC. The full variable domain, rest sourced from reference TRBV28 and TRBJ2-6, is DVKVTQSSRYLVKRTGEKVFLECVQDMDHENMFWYRQDPGLGLRLIYFSYDVKMKEKGDIPEGYSVSREKKERFSLILESASTNQTSMYLCASSSSGTAGANVLTFGAGSRLTVL.

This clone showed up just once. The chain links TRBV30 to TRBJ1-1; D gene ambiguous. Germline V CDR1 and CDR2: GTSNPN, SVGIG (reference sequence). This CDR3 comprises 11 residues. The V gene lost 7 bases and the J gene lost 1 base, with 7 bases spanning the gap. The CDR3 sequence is CAFYRNTEAFF. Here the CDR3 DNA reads TGTGCCTTCTACAGGAACACTGAAGCTTTCTTT.

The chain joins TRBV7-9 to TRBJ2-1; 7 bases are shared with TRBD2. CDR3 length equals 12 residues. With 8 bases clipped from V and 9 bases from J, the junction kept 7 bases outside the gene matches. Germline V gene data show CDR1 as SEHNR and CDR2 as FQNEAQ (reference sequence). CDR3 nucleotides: TGTGCCAGCCCCAGAACGGGAGGTGAGCAGTTCTTC. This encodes CASPRTGGEQFF.

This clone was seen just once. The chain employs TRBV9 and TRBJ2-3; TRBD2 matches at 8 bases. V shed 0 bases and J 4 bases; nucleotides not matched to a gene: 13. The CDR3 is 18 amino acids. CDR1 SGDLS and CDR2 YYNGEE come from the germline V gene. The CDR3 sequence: CASSVGPSGGRSSDTQYF. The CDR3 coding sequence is TGTGCCAGCAGCGTAGGCCCCTCGGGCGGGAGGTCGTCAGATACGCAGTATTTT.

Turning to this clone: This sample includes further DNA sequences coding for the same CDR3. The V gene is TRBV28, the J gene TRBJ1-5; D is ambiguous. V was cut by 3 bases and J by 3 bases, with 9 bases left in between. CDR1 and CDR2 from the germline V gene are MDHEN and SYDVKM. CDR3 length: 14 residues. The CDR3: CASSFSQNNQPQHF. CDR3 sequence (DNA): TGTGCCAGCAGTTTCTCACAGAACAATCAGCCCCAGCATTTT.

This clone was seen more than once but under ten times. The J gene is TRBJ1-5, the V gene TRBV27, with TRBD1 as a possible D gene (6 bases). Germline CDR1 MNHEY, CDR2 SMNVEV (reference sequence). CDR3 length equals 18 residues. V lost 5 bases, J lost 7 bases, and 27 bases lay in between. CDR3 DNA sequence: TGTGCCAGCAGTGATAAACCCCCCTACAGGGAAACTCGGCAGCCCCAGCATTTT. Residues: CASSDKPPYRETRQPQHF.

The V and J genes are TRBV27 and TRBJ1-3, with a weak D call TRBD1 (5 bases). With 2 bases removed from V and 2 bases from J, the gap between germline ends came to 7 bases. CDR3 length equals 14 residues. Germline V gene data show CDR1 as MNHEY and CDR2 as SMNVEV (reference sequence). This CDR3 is CASSLGAAGNTIYF. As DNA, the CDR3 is TGTGCCAGCAGTTTAGGGGCTGCTGGAAACACCATATATTTT.

CDR3 DNA sequence: TGTGCCAGCAGTGAAACGGTCGGCAGGGGAGGGTATCAGCCCCAGCATTTT. This translates into CASSETVGRGGYQPQHF. The chain couples TRBV6-1 to TRBJ1-5; maybe TRBD1 (6 bases). The CDR3 loop spans 17 amino acids. Looked up from germline, CDR1 is MNHNS and CDR2 is SASEGT. Between the trimmed V and J ends, which lost 2 bases and 5 bases, there was a span of 19 bases.

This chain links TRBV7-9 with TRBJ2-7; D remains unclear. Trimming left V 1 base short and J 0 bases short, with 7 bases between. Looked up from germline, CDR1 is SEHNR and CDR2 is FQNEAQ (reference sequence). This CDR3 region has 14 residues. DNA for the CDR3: TGTGCCAGCAGCTTAGTGCTAGGCTCCTACGAGCAGTACTTC. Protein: CASSLVLGSYEQYF.

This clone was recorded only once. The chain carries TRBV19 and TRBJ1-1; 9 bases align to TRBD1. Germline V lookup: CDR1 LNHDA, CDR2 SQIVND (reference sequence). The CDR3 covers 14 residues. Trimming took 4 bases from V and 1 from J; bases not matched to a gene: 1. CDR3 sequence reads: CASSRTGANTEAFF. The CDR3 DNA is TGTGCCAGTAGTAGGACAGGGGCGAACACTGAAGCTTTCTTT.

CDR3 protein: CASSLLAVETQYF. The CDR3 DNA reads as TGTGCCAGCAGCTTACTAGCGGTAGAGACCCAGTACTTC. The chain links TRBV5-6 to TRBJ2-5; 8 nucleotides agree with TRBD2. With V trimmed by 2 bases and J by 4 bases, 1 base remained unmatched. The germline gives CDR1 SGHDT, CDR2 YYEEEE. This CDR3 contains 13 residues.

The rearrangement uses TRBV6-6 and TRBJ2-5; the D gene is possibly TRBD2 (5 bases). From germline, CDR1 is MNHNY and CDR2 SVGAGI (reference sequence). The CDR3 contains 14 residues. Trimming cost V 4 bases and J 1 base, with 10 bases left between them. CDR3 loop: CASSLGGSQETQYF. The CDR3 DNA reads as TGTGCCAGCAGTTTGGGTGGGAGCCAAGAGACCCAGTACTTC.

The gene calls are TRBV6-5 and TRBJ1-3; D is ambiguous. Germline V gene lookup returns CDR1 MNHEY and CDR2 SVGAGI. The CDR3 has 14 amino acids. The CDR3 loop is CASRESSSGNTIYF. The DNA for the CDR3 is TGTGCAAGTAGGGAGTCAAGCTCTGGAAACACCATATATTTT.

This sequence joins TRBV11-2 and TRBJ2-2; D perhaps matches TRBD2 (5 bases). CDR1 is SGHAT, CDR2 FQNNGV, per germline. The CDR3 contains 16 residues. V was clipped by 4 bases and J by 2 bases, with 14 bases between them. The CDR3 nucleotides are TGTGCCAGCAGCTACGGTTCCGGGGTCAACACCGGGGAGCTGTTTTTT. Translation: CASSYGSGVNTGELFF. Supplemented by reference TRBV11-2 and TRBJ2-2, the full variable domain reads EAGVAQSPRYKIIEKRQSVAFWCNPISGHATLYWYQQILGQGPKLLIQFQNNGVVDDSQLPKDRFSAERLKGVDSTLKIQPAKLEDSAVYLCASSYGSGVNTGELFFGEGSRLTVL.

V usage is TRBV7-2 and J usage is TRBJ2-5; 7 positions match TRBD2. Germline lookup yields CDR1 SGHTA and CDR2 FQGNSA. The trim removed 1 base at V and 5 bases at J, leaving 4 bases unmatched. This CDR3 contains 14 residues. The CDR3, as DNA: TGTGCCAGCAGCTTAGGGGGGGGACTGGAGACCCAGTACTTC. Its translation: CASSLGGGLETQYF.

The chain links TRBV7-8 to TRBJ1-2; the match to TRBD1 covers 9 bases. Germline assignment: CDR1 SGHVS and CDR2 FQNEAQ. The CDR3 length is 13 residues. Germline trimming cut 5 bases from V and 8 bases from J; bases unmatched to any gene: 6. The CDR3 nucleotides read TGTGCCAGCAGCCCAAGGACAGGGGAAGGCTACACCTTC. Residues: CASSPRTGEGYTF.

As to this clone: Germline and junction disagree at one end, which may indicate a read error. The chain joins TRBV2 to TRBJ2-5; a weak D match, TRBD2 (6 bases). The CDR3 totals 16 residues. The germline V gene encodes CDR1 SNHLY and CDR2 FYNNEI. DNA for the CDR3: TGTGCCAGCAGCCAATCGGGGGTGGAGAACCAAGGGACCCAGTACTTC. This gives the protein CASSQSGVENQGTQYF.

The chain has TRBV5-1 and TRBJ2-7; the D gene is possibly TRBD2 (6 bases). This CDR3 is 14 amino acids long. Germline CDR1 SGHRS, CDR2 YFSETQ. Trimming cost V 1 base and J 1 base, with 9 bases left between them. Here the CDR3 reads CASSLSGTSYEQYF. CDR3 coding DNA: TGCGCCAGCAGCTTGAGTGGGACTTCCTACGAGCAGTACTTC. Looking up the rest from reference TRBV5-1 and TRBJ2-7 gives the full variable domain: KAGVTQTPRYLIKTRGQQVTLSCSPISGHRSVSWYQQTPGQGLQFLFEYFSETQRNKGNFPGRFSGRQFSNSRSEMNVSTLELGDSALYLCASSLSGTSYEQYFGPGTRLTVT.

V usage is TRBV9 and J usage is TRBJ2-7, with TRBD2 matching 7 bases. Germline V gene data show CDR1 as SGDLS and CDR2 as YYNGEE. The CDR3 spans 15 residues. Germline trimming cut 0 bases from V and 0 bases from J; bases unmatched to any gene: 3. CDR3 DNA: TGTGCCAGCAGCGTAGACGGGAGGAGCTCCTACGAGCAGTACTTC. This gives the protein CASSVDGRSSYEQYF.

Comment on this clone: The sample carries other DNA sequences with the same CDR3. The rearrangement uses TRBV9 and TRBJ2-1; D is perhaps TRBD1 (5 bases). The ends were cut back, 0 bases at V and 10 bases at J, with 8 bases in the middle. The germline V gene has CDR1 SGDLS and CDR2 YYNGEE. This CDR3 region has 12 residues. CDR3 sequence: CASSVGSGEQFF. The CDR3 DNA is TGTGCCAGCAGCGTAGGATCAGGGGAGCAGTTCTTC.